The rows below give T cell receptor beta chains drawn from one sample of a study of T cell responses to AZD1222 COVID-19 vaccine. The repertoire was sequenced with immunoSEQ multiplex PCR; TCRdb's copy has only in-frame clones and lacks some. The sample has about 56,000 clones; 60% to 80% are singletons. The material was peripheral blood, obtained 28 days after the second AZD1222 dose. Source of these receptors: an adult who received the AZD1222 COVID-19 vaccine. Each CDR3 is given with its conserved first and last residue.

V gene	CDR3 length	J gene	CDR3 protein
TRBV10-3	14	TRBJ1-5	CAISEGASVQPQHF
TRBV7-2	16	TRBJ2-4	CASSYQTTGRGNIQYF
TRBV7-2	14	TRBJ1-2	CASSPAGGRYGYTF
TRBV6-4	16	TRBJ2-3	CASSDSAGRSTDTQYF
TRBV7-9	16	TRBJ1-5	CASSLWTGDSNQPQHF
TRBV2	15	TRBJ1-5	CASSEGRYSNQPQHF
TRBV2	14	TRBJ1-5	CASSEGTSNQPQHF
TRBV28	15	TRBJ2-5	CASSNLAGGRETQYF
TRBV7-9	11	TRBJ2-5	CAGVREETQYF
TRBV23-1	20	TRBJ1-4	CASPYSLFLGEGATNEKLFF
TRBV19	14	TRBJ2-3	CASADRENTDTQYF
TRBV15	14	TRBJ1-2	CATSRDQITYGYTF
TRBV2	15	TRBJ1-3	CASRGQTNSGNTIYF
TRBV11-2	15	TRBJ2-3	CASSLVVGSTDTQYF
TRBV29-1	13	TRBJ1-4	CSVASQANEKLFF
TRBV27	17	TRBJ2-3	CASSYFGSSGSSDTQYF